The count of the clone carrying this TCR beta chain is one. CDR1 and CDR2 (germline): SGHRS, YFSETQ. The V end lost 2 bases, the J end lost 8 bases, and 14 bases lay between the germline ends. CDR3 size: 15 residues. These data belong to a study of blood T cell repertoires in COVID-19. Study context: The United States, Italy and Spain were the sources of the acute and convalescent COVID-19 samples. The cDNA or gDNA used as material had been derived from T cells, B-cell-depleted T cells, or PBMCs.

Authors' processing steps: From reference gene primer amplification, estimates of nucleated cell counts were derived. Using immunoSEQ multiplex PCR, the repertoire was profiled, and TCRdb retains in-frame clones only, with some absent. Clone size and the V and J calls come from that table; the DNA yielded D and trimming. This table holds under 70,000 clones, about 87% found once. The chain joins TRBV5-1 to TRBJ1-6; D might be TRBD1 (5 bases). Sequencing was done on a sample of peripheral blood. The clonotype comes from a woman in her 70s with acute or convalescent COVID-19. CDR3 residues: CASSLGVVRYSPLHF. Here the CDR3 DNA reads TGCGCCAGCAGCTTAGGGGTGGTGAGGTATTCACCCCTCCACTTT.